A single sample is the source of the 21 T cell receptor beta chains below, sequenced in a study of blood T cell repertoires in COVID-19. The method was immunoSEQ multiplex PCR; TCRdb's version includes in-frame clones alone and lacks a portion of them. The sample holds around 620,000 clones; 70% to 90% are singletons and the top ten take about 0.24%. Sequenced material: peripheral blood. These receptors all stem from a young woman with acute or convalescent COVID-19.

The chain links TRBV9 to TRBJ2-7, with TRBD1 matching over 10 bases. The V gene end was trimmed by 0 bases and the J gene end by 5 bases; junction bases not matched to a gene: 5. Germline V gives CDR1 SGDLS, CDR2 YYNGEE. The CDR3 extends over 15 amino acids. This CDR3 is CASSVGQGATNEQYF. The CDR3 bases are TGTGCCAGCAGCGTAGGACAGGGGGCGACGAACGAGCAGTACTTC.

This clone was observed a handful of times. The J gene is TRBJ1-1, the V gene TRBV2; perhaps TRBD1 as D (5 bases). This CDR3 has 14 residues. Germline V gene sequence: CDR1 SNHLY, CDR2 FYNNEI. Deletions cut 5 bases from V and 4 bases from J, with 14 bases between. The CDR3 DNA follows: TGTGCCAGCAGTACAACAGGCACGGCCACTGAAGCTTTCTTT. It translates to CASSTTGTATEAFF.

The J gene is TRBJ2-7, the V gene TRBV14; D perhaps matches TRBD2 (6 bases). Trimming took 1 base from V and 2 from J, leaving 12 bases between them. This CDR3 comprises 15 residues. Germline V gene lookup returns CDR1 SGHDN and CDR2 FVKESK. In DNA, the CDR3 is TGTGCCAGCAGCCAAGTGACGGGGGTGACCTACGAGCAGTACTTC. Protein sequence: CASSQVTGVTYEQYF.

The chain uses TRBV12-5 and TRBJ2-3; TRBD2 aligns across 10 bases. Per germline, CDR1 LGHNT and CDR2 FRNRAP. Trimming removed 0 bases from V and 4 bases from J; junction bases left unmatched: 4. This CDR3 spans 16 amino acids. As DNA, the CDR3 is TGTGCTAGTGGTTTGGTACTAGCGGGGAAATCAGATACGCAGTATTTT. The encoded protein is CASGLVLAGKSDTQYF.

CDR3 nucleotide sequence: TGTGCCAGCAGCGTAGGAGGAGGGGCCGGGACGTATGGCTACACCTTC. It is translated as CASSVGGGAGTYGYTF. This chain uses TRBV9 with TRBJ1-2; a possible D gene is TRBD1 (5 bases). V gave up 0 bases and J gave up 5 bases, with 17 bases separating them. There are 16 residues in the CDR3. Germline V lookup: CDR1 SGDLS, CDR2 YYNGEE.

DNA for the CDR3: TGTGCCAGCAGTTTCGGGAGATCCTATAATTCACCCCTCCACTTT. It translates to CASSFGRSYNSPLHF. The V call is TRBV27, the J call TRBJ1-6, with D uncertain. Trimming left V 3 bases short and J 1 base short, with 7 bases between. Germline loops: CDR1 MNHEY, CDR2 SMNVEV (reference sequence). CDR3 length: 15 amino acids.

This clone was observed once. The chain has TRBV5-1 and TRBJ1-5; 7 nucleotides line up with TRBD1. CDR1 SGHRS and CDR2 YFSETQ come from the germline V gene. This CDR3 region has 15 residues. The trim removed 2 bases at V and 4 bases at J, leaving 6 bases unmatched. The CDR3 region is CASSFGTVINQPQHF. In nucleotides, the CDR3 is TGCGCCAGCAGCTTCGGGACAGTCATTAATCAGCCCCAGCATTTT.

The V gene is TRBV11-2, the J gene TRBJ1-6, with 8 bases aligning to TRBD1. V shed 5 bases and J 2 bases; nucleotides not matched to a gene: 14. Germline V gives CDR1 SGHAT, CDR2 FQNNGV. The CDR3 covers 19 residues. The CDR3 DNA sequence: TGTGCCAGCAGCCGGCTTGACAGGGGACTTGGCACCTATAATTCACCCCTCCACTTT. Its translation is CASSRLDRGLGTYNSPLHF.

DNA for the CDR3: TGTGCCAGCAGCTTGGCCCCGTCCCGGACAGGGGTTTATGGCTACACCTTC. It translates to CASSLAPSRTGVYGYTF. V gene TRBV5-4 combines with J gene TRBJ1-2; 9 nucleotides line up with TRBD1. Germline lookup yields CDR1 SGHNT and CDR2 YYREEE (reference sequence). J lost 5 bases, V lost 0 bases, and 11 bases had no gene match. The CDR3 runs to 17 residues.

V is TRBV6-5 and J is TRBJ1-2, with D maybe TRBD1 (5 bases). The germline V gene has CDR1 MNHEY and CDR2 SVGAGI. Trimming removed 2 bases from V and 3 bases from J, with 10 bases in between. This CDR3 comprises 14 residues. The CDR3 loop reads CASSYGGADYGYTF. The CDR3 region has the DNA TGTGCCAGCAGTTACGGAGGGGCGGACTATGGCTACACCTTC.

This rearrangement joins TRBV7-6 to TRBJ2-1, with D possibly being TRBD1 (6 bases). V was clipped by 3 bases and J by 4 bases, with 16 bases between them. The CDR3 sequence is 16 residues long. The germline V gene has CDR1 SGHVS and CDR2 FNYEAQ. In DNA, the CDR3 is TGTGCCAGCAGCTTTGGGGGCGACGGGGCTTACAATGAGCAGTTCTTC. Its translation is CASSFGGDGAYNEQFF.

The chain couples TRBV7-9 to TRBJ1-4; 7 bases align to TRBD1. CDR1 SEHNR and CDR2 FQNEAQ come from the germline V gene (reference sequence). V lost 7 bases to trimming and J lost 4 bases; unmatched junction nucleotides: 12. CDR3 length: 16 amino acids. This CDR3 is CASTTNRGPNNEKLFF. CDR3 DNA: TGTGCCAGCACTACCAACAGGGGACCCAATAATGAAAAACTGTTTTTT. Full variable domain (rest looked up from reference TRBV7-9 and TRBJ1-4): DTGVSQNPRHKITKRGQNVTFRCDPISEHNRLYWYRQTLGQGPEFLTYFQNEAQLEKSRLLSDRFSAERPKGSFSTLEIQRTEQGDSAMYLCASTTNRGPNNEKLFFGSGTQLSVL.

V and J are TRBV6-4 and TRBJ1-2, with TRBD1 matching 8 bases. Trimming cost V 6 bases and J 0 bases; bases outside gene matches: 6. CDR1 is MRHNA and CDR2 is SNTAGT in the germline V gene. The CDR3 has 15 amino acids. CDR3 sequence (DNA): TGTGCCAGCAGGAGAGGACAGGGAGCTAACTATGGCTACACCTTC. Its translation: CASRRGQGANYGYTF.

This rearrangement joins TRBV7-8 to TRBJ1-2; D possibly corresponds to TRBD1 (5 bases). The germline V gene encodes CDR1 SGHVS and CDR2 FQNEAQ. Trimming took off 3 bases at V and 4 bases at J, with 9 bases between the two ends. The length of the CDR3 is 13 residues. For the CDR3, the DNA is TGTGCCAGCAGCTTCGACAGCTTCTATGGCTACACCTTC. This gives the protein CASSFDSFYGYTF.

The chain is built from TRBV5-5 and TRBJ1-5; D is unresolved. V was clipped by 1 base and J by 0 bases, with 8 bases between them. CDR3 length: 15 residues. Germline values: CDR1 SGHKS, CDR2 YYEKEE (reference sequence). CDR3 nucleotides: TGTGCCAGCAGCTTGACAACAAATAGCAATCAGCCCCAGCATTTT. It codes for CASSLTTNSNQPQHF.

The chain couples TRBV11-2 to TRBJ1-1; D perhaps matches TRBD1 (5 bases). Germline values: CDR1 SGHAT, CDR2 FQNNGV. V was cut by 5 bases and J by 4 bases, with 23 bases left in between. CDR3 length: 17 residues. The CDR3: CASSPVPRGRVATEAFF. CDR3 DNA: TGTGCCAGCAGCCCCGTTCCCCGGGGGAGGGTTGCCACTGAAGCTTTCTTT.

The chain has TRBV5-4 and TRBJ1-2; D not resolved. Germline V lookup: CDR1 SGHNT, CDR2 YYREEE (reference sequence). The V and J ends lost 4 bases and 0 bases respectively, with 7 bases between them. This CDR3 contains 13 residues. Written as DNA, the CDR3 is TGTGCCAGCAGCCCCGACACTAACTATGGCTACACCTTC. Its translation: CASSPDTNYGYTF.

The chain uses TRBV5-1 and TRBJ1-1; possibly TRBD1 for D (5 bases). V was shortened by 2 bases and J by 5 bases, with 16 bases between the two germline ends. Germline V gene data show CDR1 as SGHRS and CDR2 as YFSETQ. The CDR3 runs to 15 residues. CDR3 residues: CASSFSQGFGTEAFF. The CDR3 bases are TGCGCCAGCAGCTTTTCCCAGGGTTTTGGTACTGAAGCTTTCTTT.

Written as DNA, the CDR3 is TGTGCCAGCAGTTACTCGGAGCGATCGTTTAATGAAAAACTGTTTTTT. Its protein product is CASSYSERSFNEKLFF. The rearrangement joins TRBV6-6 to TRBJ1-4; D remains ambiguous. CDR3 length equals 16 residues. Germline V gives CDR1 MNHNY, CDR2 SVGAGI (reference sequence). V dropped 0 bases and J dropped 4 bases, with 12 bases sitting between them.

The rearrangement links TRBV9 to TRBJ1-6; TRBD1 agrees at 8 bases. Unmatched junction bases numbered 10, after V lost 3 bases and J lost 14 bases. This CDR3 has 14 residues. CDR1 SGDLS and CDR2 YYNGEE come from the germline V gene. The CDR3 nucleotides are TGTGCCAGCAGCGCTAGACAGGGGTTTTCGTCCCTCCACTTT. Amino acids: CASSARQGFSSLHF.

The V and J genes are TRBV9 and TRBJ2-2; 10 bases align to TRBD1. The trim removed 0 bases at V and 6 bases at J, leaving 5 bases unmatched. This CDR3 is 16 amino acids long. Germline CDR1 SGDLS, CDR2 YYNGEE. CDR3 in amino acids: CASSVGTGGIAGELFF. CDR3 sequence (DNA): TGTGCCAGCAGCGTAGGGACAGGGGGTATCGCCGGGGAGCTGTTTTTT.